This record looks at one TCR beta chain sequence and its context. Its antigen remains unidentified. The PCR used 60 Vbeta and 13 Jbeta primers. As handled by the study authors: As a later analysis found, there were roughly 80 million unique TCR beta chains, of which about 10 million were shared. The protocol was immunoSEQ multiplex PCR, while the TCRdb copy is restricted to in-frame clones and leaves out a portion. V, J and clone size derive from that table, while D and trimming were established from the DNA sequence. The sample records about 150,000 clones, nearly 80% being singletons. In germline, CDR1 is LNHDA, CDR2 SQIVND (reference sequence). The CDR3 covers 15 residues. With 3 bases clipped from V and 10 bases from J, the junction kept 10 bases outside the gene matches. The data belong to a study of cytomegalovirus exposure and HLA in healthy donors. Study findings and constraints: In a later analysis, compared with equally common non-associated chains, HLA-associated beta chains were more expanded.

The material sequenced was PBMCs. This chain connects TRBV19 to TRBJ1-4; 8 bases match TRBD1. This TCR was sampled from a man aged 25-45 years in good health and CMV-seropositive. In nucleotides, the CDR3 is TGTGCCAGTAGTATGGTGTGGCAGGGGGCGAGAAAACTGTTTTTT. Translating gives CASSMVWQGARKLFF.